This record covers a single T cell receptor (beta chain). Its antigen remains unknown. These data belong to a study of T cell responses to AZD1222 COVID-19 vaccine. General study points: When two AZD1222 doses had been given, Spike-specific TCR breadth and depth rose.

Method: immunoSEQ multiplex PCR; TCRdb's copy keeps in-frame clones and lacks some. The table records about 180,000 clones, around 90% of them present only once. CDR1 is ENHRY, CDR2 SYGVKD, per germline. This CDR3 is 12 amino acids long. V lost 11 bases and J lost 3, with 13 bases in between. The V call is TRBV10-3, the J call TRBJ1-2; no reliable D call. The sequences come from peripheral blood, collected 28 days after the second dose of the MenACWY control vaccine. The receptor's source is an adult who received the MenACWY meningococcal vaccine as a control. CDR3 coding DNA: TGTGCCGCCGGGAGGGATTACTATGGCTACACCTTC. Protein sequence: CAAGRDYYGYTF.